This passage covers 10 T cell receptor beta chains from one sample sequenced in a study of T cells after yellow fever vaccination. TCRdb called the 5' RACE reads again in MiXCR, with one record for every CDR3 protein. The sample has 250,000 or so distinct CDR3 sequences; more than 3.5% are singletons. Material: PBMCs, obtained 15 days after the yellow fever booster vaccination. The receptors derive from a man aged 18 to 30 who received the YFV17D yellow fever vaccine.

This clonotype was counted ten times or more. One end of the junction is discordant with germline, which a read error may explain. V and J are TRBV7-7 and TRBJ2-1; the D gene is possibly TRBD2 (6 bases). The CDR3 spans 14 residues. CDR1 is SSHAT, CDR2 FNYEAQ, per germline (reference sequence). In DNA form, the CDR3 reads TGTGCTAGCAGCTTAGGCGCCGGGGGTGATGAGCAGTTCTTC. It is translated as CASSLGAGGDEQFF.

This clonotype was found many times. The chain employs TRBV20-1 and TRBJ2-3; D is unresolved. CDR1 and CDR2 from the germline V gene are DFQATT and SNEGSKA (reference sequence). The CDR3 has 14 amino acids. V lost 6 bases, J lost 4 bases, and 17 bases lay in between. CDR3 DNA sequence: TGCAGTGCCGCTCGCCTAGAATTGGCAGATACGCAGTATTTT. Protein sequence: CSAARLELADTQYF.

This clonotype was found many times. This sequence joins TRBV7-2 and TRBJ1-5; TRBD1 matches at 10 bases. V lost 2 bases and J lost 7; bases outside the gene matches: 5. This CDR3 has 15 residues. Germline-derived CDR1 and CDR2 are SGHTA and FQGNSA. In DNA form, the CDR3 reads TGTGCCAGCAGCTTAAGCGGGACAGGGGAACAGCCCCAGCATTTT. Translated: CASSLSGTGEQPQHF.

This clonotype showed up many times. The V gene is TRBV15, the J gene TRBJ1-6; TRBD1 agrees at 9 bases. This CDR3 region has 20 residues. Germline CDR1 LNHNV, CDR2 YYDKDF (reference sequence). After removal of 3 bases from V and 1 base from J, the junction contained 13 bases not matched to a gene. CDR3 sequence: CATSRGWGQGKASYNSPLHF. The CDR3 DNA sequence: TGTGCCACCAGCAGGGGCTGGGGACAGGGAAAAGCTTCCTATAATTCACCCCTCCACTTT. Based on the CDR3 plus reference TRBV15 and TRBJ1-6, the full variable domain is DAMVIQNPRYQVTQFGKPVTLSCSQTLNHNVMYWYQQKSSQAPKLLFHYYDKDFNNEADTPDNFQSRRPNTSFCFLDIRSPGLGDTAMYLCATSRGWGQGKASYNSPLHFGNGTRLTVT.

This clonotype has just a few counts. The gene calls are TRBV5-1 and TRBJ2-6; D possibly matches TRBD1 or TRBD2 (6 bases each). V was pared by 3 bases and J by 1 base, with 14 bases between. Germline V CDR1 and CDR2: SGHRS, YFSETQ. The CDR3 spans 17 residues. The CDR3 is CASSWGAPGSGANVLTF. The DNA of the CDR3 is TGCGCCAGCAGCTGGGGGGCCCCAGGGTCTGGGGCCAACGTCCTGACTTTC.

The sample holds many counts of this clonotype. The chain combines TRBV5-1 with TRBJ1-1; TRBD1 might be the D (6 bases). The ends were cut back, 4 bases at V and 8 bases at J, with 18 bases in the middle. Germline V CDR1 and CDR2: SGHRS, YFSETQ. CDR3 length equals 14 residues. CDR3 DNA: TGCGCCAGCAGCCCGGACAGCGTCCCCCTAGAAGCTTTCTTT. Translated, it gives CASSPDSVPLEAFF.

This clonotype was observed at least ten times. The V and J genes are TRBV2 and TRBJ2-3; D call uncertain. V lost 1 base and J 0 bases, leaving 11 bases between the germline ends. The CDR3 runs 16 residues. Germline V gene data show CDR1 as SNHLY and CDR2 as FYNNEI. The CDR3 here is CASSEGPSKSTDTQYF. DNA of the CDR3: TGTGCCAGCAGTGAAGGCCCGTCCAAGAGCACAGATACGCAGTATTTT.

This clonotype occurred many times. V and J are TRBV7-2 and TRBJ2-5; D gene unclear. V was cut by 4 bases and J by 1 base, with 7 bases left in between. This CDR3 is built from 13 residues. Germline lookup yields CDR1 SGHTA and CDR2 FQGNSA. The DNA of the CDR3 is TGTGCCAGCAGCTATTCCCTCCAAGAGACCCAGTACTTC. This encodes CASSYSLQETQYF.

This clonotype has at least ten counts. The chain uses TRBV7-9 and TRBJ1-2; TRBD1 is a possible D gene (5 bases). Trimming removed 1 base at V and 3 bases at J, with 15 bases between. CDR3 length: 16 residues. In germline, CDR1 is SEHNR, CDR2 FQNEAQ (reference sequence). The chain's CDR3 is CASSLEQGGVYYGYTF. The CDR3 DNA reads TGTGCCAGCAGCTTAGAGCAGGGTGGCGTTTACTATGGCTACACCTTC.

This clonotype was recorded many times. The CDR3 DNA reads TGTGCCAGCAGTCTGGGGGGTCCATACGGAGCACCCCTCCACTTT. This gives the protein CASSLGGPYGAPLHF. The chain couples TRBV28 to TRBJ1-6; maybe TRBD1 (5 bases). The CDR3 is made up of 15 amino acids. CDR1 MDHEN and CDR2 SYDVKM come from the germline V gene. Trimming took 5 bases from V and 11 from J, leaving 19 bases between them.